This entry describes one T cell receptor beta chain. Its antigen is unidentified. The sample originates from a study of T cell responses to AZD1222 COVID-19 vaccine. Whole-study findings and limits: The peak T cell response came first, and repertoires were sampled only after it. A mostly white British donor set with more females was recruited, and clonal diversity was possibly underestimated.

The repertoire was sequenced with immunoSEQ multiplex PCR; TCRdb's copy has only in-frame clones and lacks some. The sample carries about 110,000 clones, 70% to 90% recorded once. The source is an adult in good health. The material was peripheral blood, obtained on day 0 of MenACWY control vaccination.

This CDR3 reads CASSLPTSSSYEQYF. The CDR3 coding sequence is TGTGCCAGCAGCTTACCCACCTCGAGCTCCTACGAGCAGTACTTC. V usage is TRBV7-2 and J usage is TRBJ2-7, with D unresolved. Trimming removed 2 bases from V and 0 bases from J, with 11 bases in between. The length of the CDR3 is 15 residues. In germline, CDR1 is SGHTA, CDR2 FQGNSA.